The 29 T cell receptor beta chains reported below all come from one sample, sequenced in a study of CD8+ T cells in alopecia areata. After isolation, RNA underwent reverse transcription to generate cDNA as the sequencing template. The data were produced by immunoSEQ multiplex PCR, yet TCRdb's version contains in-frame clones alone and is incomplete. The specimen has approximately 110,000 clones, none found just once. Sequencing used lesional skin. The receptors derive from a C3H/HeJ mouse with alopecia areata. As its MHC haplotype, the strain has H2-k.

With regard to this clone: The genes and germline here are from mouse. The read terminates 4 residues before the CDR3 end, so the remaining end is supplied by the germline J gene. The chain is built from TRBV19 and TRBJ2-1, with 10 bases that match TRBD2. Germline V gene lookup returns CDR1 FNHDT and CDR2 SITEND (reference sequence). V lost 2 bases to trimming and J lost 0 bases; unmatched junction nucleotides: 2. The CDR3 runs 16 residues. CDR3: CASSIRTGGNYAEQFF. The CDR3 DNA, read in part, is TGTGCCAGCAGTATTCGGACTGGGGGTAACTATGCT.

In regard to this clone: The germline and genes are mouse ones. This same CDR3 is encoded by further DNA sequences in the sample. The DNA read from the CDR3 is TGCACCTGCAGTGCGAGGGACAGAAACTATGCT. It codes for CTCSARDRNYA. The full CDR3 protein is CTCSARDRNYAEQFF. The rearrangement uses TRBV1 and TRBJ2-1; 7 bases match TRBD1. The read comes to an end 4 residues before the CDR3 does, leaving the germline J gene to fill in the end. Germline CDR1 and CDR2: NSQYPW and LRSPGD (reference sequence). This CDR3 is built from 15 residues. J was trimmed by 1 base and V by 3 bases; bases with no gene match: 3.

Concerning this clone itself: Mouse germline and gene names are used. The read terminates 4 residues ahead of where the CDR3 ends, so the germline J gene completes it. The chain is built from TRBV19 and TRBJ2-1; 10 nucleotides agree with TRBD2. CDR1 is FNHDT, CDR2 SITEND, per germline (reference sequence). The CDR3 is 16 residues long. V gave up 1 base and J gave up 1 base; unmatched junction bases: 2. CDR3 bases read: TGTGCCAGCAGTATAACGGGACTGGGGAACTATGCT. It translates to CASSITGLGNYA. The whole CDR3 region reads CASSITGLGNYAEQFF.

A word on this clone: The listed genes are named as in mouse. The read stops 4 residues short of the end of the CDR3; the missing end is completed from the germline J gene. V gene TRBV1 combines with J gene TRBJ1-4, with 11 bases that match TRBD1. Germline CDR1 reads NSQYPW; CDR2 reads LRSPGD (reference sequence). The CDR3 runs 17 residues. The ends lost 4 bases at V and 3 bases at J; junction bases unmatched: 7. The sequenced part of the CDR3 DNA is TGCACCTGCAGTGGTGGACAGGGGGCTAGACCCAACGAA. The encoded protein is CTCSGGQGARPNE. The full CDR3 is CTCSGGQGARPNERLFF.

This clone was seen more than once but under ten times. Gene names and germline refer to mouse. The CDR3 end is not reached by the read, which stops 4 residues before it; the germline J gene fills it in. The chain is built from TRBV13-3 and TRBJ2-4; D gene uncertain. The germline gives CDR1 NNHDY, CDR2 SYVADS. The CDR3 runs 15 residues. Deletions cut 0 bases from V and 0 bases from J, with 8 bases between. The CDR3 DNA, read in part, is TGTGCCAGCAGTGATGACACATCTAGTCAAAAC. Encoded protein: CASSDDTSSQN. The whole CDR3 sequence is CASSDDTSSQNTLYF.

As regards this clone: TCRdb gives a protein that differs at residue 10 from what the DNA encodes, so the protein here is translated from the DNA. The genes and germline here are from mouse. The read is 3 residues too short to cover the CDR3 end, so that end is filled in from the germline J gene. The chain couples TRBV19 to TRBJ1-6, with 8 positions matching TRBD1. TRBJ1-6 counts as an open reading frame of uncertain function. Germline CDR1 and CDR2: FNHDT and SITEND (reference sequence). The CDR3 runs 13 residues. Trimming took 1 base from V and 10 from J; bases not matched to a gene: 1. The CDR3 region is CASSITGGSPLYF. The CDR3 DNA, read in part, is TGTGCCAGCAGTATAACAGGGGGGTCGCCC.

This clone was seen more than once but under ten times. The genes and germline here are from mouse. The read ends 4 residues before the CDR3 terminus; that terminus is restored from the germline J gene. The rearrangement uses TRBV13-3 and TRBJ2-1; 9 bases fit TRBD2. The CDR3 is 14 residues long. The germline gives CDR1 NNHDY, CDR2 SYVADS. Trimming at V came to 5 bases and at J to 3 bases, leaving 3 bases not matched to a gene. The CDR3 sequence: CASRYWGAYAEQFF. Partial CDR3 DNA: TGTGCCAGCAGATACTGGGGGGCCTATGCT.

This clone has just a few counts. Genes and germline are mouse. Read coverage stops 4 residues before the CDR3 terminus; the germline J gene supplies the remainder. The chain links TRBV14 to TRBJ2-2; D gene uncertain. This CDR3 is built from 15 residues. The germline gives CDR1 SGHDT, CDR2 FRDEAV. V was trimmed by 0 bases and J by 0 bases, leaving 6 bases between them. CDR3 amino acids: CASSFSTANTGQLYF. CDR3 bases read: TGTGCCAGCAGTTTCTCAACAGCAAACACCGGG.

Only a few counts were recorded for this clone. Genes and germline come from the mouse. Read coverage stops 4 residues before the CDR3 terminus; the germline J gene supplies the remainder. J is TRBJ2-1 and V is TRBV1; 8 nucleotides align to TRBD1. This CDR3 has 15 amino acids. The germline gives CDR1 NSQYPW, CDR2 LRSPGD (reference sequence). Trimming took 4 bases from V and 4 from J; bases not matched to a gene: 6. The CDR3 DNA, read in part, is TGCACCTGCAGTGTCGACAGGGGAGGGTATGCT. This gives the protein CTCSVDRGGYA. The CDR3 in its entirety is CTCSVDRGGYAEQFF. The whole variable domain, filled in from reference TRBV1 and TRBJ2-1, reads VTLLEQNPRWRLVPRGQAVNLRCILKNSQYPWMSWYQQDLQKQLQWLFTLRSPGDKEVKSLPGADYLATRVTDTELRLQVANMSQGRTLYCTCSVDRGGYAEQFFGPGTRLTVL.

In its sample, this clone was seen a few times. Genes and germline are mouse. The read ends 4 residues early relative to the CDR3; the germline J gene fills the gap. The chain combines TRBV13-3 with TRBJ2-4, with 7 positions matching TRBD1. This CDR3 contains 15 residues. V dropped 3 bases and J dropped 0; count of bases not matched to a gene: 4. Germline loops: CDR1 NNHDY, CDR2 SYVADS. Partial CDR3 DNA: TGTGCCAGCAGTGTGACAGGGCGTAGTCAAAAC. Its translation is CASSVTGRSQN. The whole CDR3 reads CASSVTGRSQNTLYF. The full variable domain, in which reference TRBV13-3 and TRBJ2-4 provide the parts outside the CDR3, is EAAVTQSPRSKVAVTGGKVTLSCHQTNNHDYMYWYRQDTGHGLRLIHYSYVADSTEKGDIPDGYKASRPSQENFSLILELASLSQTAVYFCASSVTGRSQNTLYFGAGTRLSVL.

This clone was seen a few times. Gene names and germline match the mouse. Read coverage stops 4 residues before the CDR3 terminus; the germline J gene supplies the remainder. The V gene is TRBV13-3, the J gene TRBJ2-1; 7 bases align to TRBD2. Germline assignment: CDR1 NNHDY and CDR2 SYVADS. CDR3 length: 15 residues. The CDR3 sequence is CASSDAMGGEAEQFF. CDR3 bases read: TGTGCCAGCAGTGATGCAATGGGGGGTGAAGCT.

This clone was seen many times. The database protein in TCRdb disagrees with the DNA translation at residue 13; the sequence shown here was translated from the DNA. These gene names are mouse names. CDR3 DNA (partial): TGCACCTGCAGTGCACTCCGGGACAATTCTGGAAATACG. It is translated as CTCSALRDNSGNT. The whole CDR3 reads CTCSALRDNSGNTLYF. The V and J genes are TRBV1 and TRBJ1-3, with D possibly being TRBD1 (6 bases). The CDR3 goes on 3 residues after the read ends, and that part is filled in from the germline J gene. The CDR3 covers 16 residues. V was pared by 2 bases and J by 0 bases, with 11 bases between. In germline, CDR1 is NSQYPW, CDR2 LRSPGD (reference sequence).

This clone was counted between two and nine times. The gene symbols are mouse symbols. The read terminates 4 residues ahead of where the CDR3 ends, so the germline J gene completes it. The V and J genes are TRBV17 and TRBJ1-4; 7 bases line up with TRBD1. The V and J ends lost 3 bases and 0 bases, in that order; junction bases with no gene match: 4. Germline V gene sequence: CDR1 MNHDT, CDR2 YYDKIL. The CDR3 consists of 16 residues. The covered CDR3 bases are TGTGCTAGCAGTAGCCGGGACAGAATTTCCAACGAA. Protein product: CASSSRDRISNE. Given in full, the CDR3 is CASSSRDRISNERLFF.

About this clone: Gene names are mouse gene names. The read comes to an end 4 residues before the CDR3 does, leaving the germline J gene to fill in the end. This chain links TRBV13-3 with TRBJ2-5, with 10 bases that match TRBD1. CDR3 length: 15 residues. The V segment lost 2 bases and the J segment 2 bases; nucleotides outside the gene matches: 2. CDR1 is NNHDY and CDR2 is SYVADS in the germline V gene. The sequenced CDR3 bases are TGTGCCAGCAGTGAAAGGACAGGGGGCCAAGAC. Translating gives CASSERTGGQD. The full CDR3 reads CASSERTGGQDTQYF.

Concerning this clone itself: Gene labels here are mouse ones. The CDR3 extends 4 residues past the end of the read, so its final part is completed from the germline J gene. The chain is built from TRBV1 and TRBJ2-5; 8 bases map to TRBD2. V lost 0 bases to trimming and J lost 2 bases; unmatched junction nucleotides: 4. CDR1 and CDR2 from the germline V gene are NSQYPW and LRSPGD (reference sequence). The length of the CDR3 is 16 residues. The sequenced part of the CDR3 DNA is TGCACCTGCAGTGCAGATGGGGGGGAGACCCAAGAC. Protein product: CTCSADGGETQD. The full CDR3 protein is CTCSADGGETQDTQYF.

This clone occurred a few times. Gene names and germline match the mouse. The sequence runs out 4 residues before the end of the CDR3; the remainder is reconstructed from the germline J gene. V usage is TRBV13-3 and J usage is TRBJ2-2, with 8 bases that match TRBD1. CDR3 length: 16 residues. V lost 2 bases to trimming and J lost 0 bases; unmatched junction nucleotides: 3. Germline V lookup: CDR1 NNHDY, CDR2 SYVADS. This CDR3 reads CASSDPGQANTGQLYF. The sequenced part of the CDR3 DNA is TGTGCCAGCAGTGACCCGGGACAGGCAAACACCGGG.

To note about this clone: At residue 14, the TCRdb protein and translated DNA are inconsistent; the protein given comes from the DNA. The genes are named according to mouse. The read gets to within 3 residues of the CDR3 end, and the germline J gene fills in the rest. The chain couples TRBV19 to TRBJ1-3; 7 bases agree with TRBD1. CDR1 and CDR2 (germline): FNHDT, SITEND (reference sequence). The V and J ends lost 6 bases and 0 bases, in that order; junction bases with no gene match: 12. This CDR3 has 17 amino acids. The CDR3 region is CASTPLGTDHSGNTLYF. The sequenced part of the CDR3 DNA is TGTGCCAGCACCCCATTGGGGACAGACCATTCTGGAAATACG.

This clone was seen a handful of times. TCRdb's protein sequence differs at residue 14 from the translated DNA; the protein presented here follows the DNA. Gene names follow the mouse nomenclature. The observed sequence ends 3 residues before the CDR3 terminus, with the missing tail filled in from the germline J gene. This rearrangement joins TRBV16 to TRBJ1-3, with 12 bases fitting TRBD1. The CDR3 is 17 amino acids. The germline gives CDR1 SGHSA, CDR2 FRNQAP. This CDR3 is CASSFSPSGQGAFTLYF. The sequenced part of the CDR3 DNA is TGTGCAAGCAGCTTTTCTCCCTCGGGACAGGGGGCGTTTACG.

Regarding this clone: The genes and germline here are from mouse. The missing CDR3 end, 4 residues past where the read stops, is filled in from the germline J gene. This rearrangement joins TRBV13-1 to TRBJ2-1, with D possibly matching TRBD1 (6 bases). Germline V gene sequence: CDR1 NSHNY, CDR2 SYGAGN. The CDR3 loop spans 15 amino acids. Between the trimmed V and J ends, which lost 2 bases and 3 bases, there was a span of 12 bases. Here the CDR3 reads CASSEQDRGYAEQFF. The covered CDR3 bases are TGTGCCAGCAGTGAACAGGACAGAGGCTATGCT.

Concerning this clone: Mouse names are used for the genes. The read halts 4 residues ahead of the CDR3 end, with the missing end drawn from the germline J gene. The chain employs TRBV13-1 and TRBJ2-7; possible D gene TRBD2, 6 bases. CDR1 and CDR2 (germline): NSHNY, SYGAGN. The CDR3 has 12 amino acids. The germline V and J ends were trimmed by 8 bases and 1 base, with 10 bases remaining between them. The sequenced part of the CDR3 DNA is TGTGCCAGTTCTGGGGTATCCTAT. It translates to CASSGVSY. The CDR3 in its entirety is CASSGVSYEQYF.

In this sample, this clone turned up a few times. The genes are named according to mouse. The read falls 4 residues short of the CDR3 end, and the missing part is taken from the germline J gene. The chain recombines TRBV1 with TRBJ2-7, with 7 bases lining up with TRBD2. This CDR3 is 13 amino acids long. From germline, CDR1 is NSQYPW and CDR2 LRSPGD (reference sequence). CDR3 sequence: CTCSAGWGDEQYF. The part of the CDR3 DNA that was read is TGCACCTGCAGTGCAGGGTGGGGGGAT.

This clone turned up a few times. Gene names are the mouse ones. The CDR3 DNA, read in part, is TGCACCTGCAGTGAGCGAACTGGGGGCAGA. Protein sequence: CTCSERTGGR. The full CDR3 sequence reads CTCSERTGGREVFF. The chain combines TRBV1 with TRBJ1-1, with a possible D match to TRBD1 (6 bases). The read comes to an end 4 residues before the CDR3 does, leaving the germline J gene to fill in the end. In germline, CDR1 is NSQYPW, CDR2 LRSPGD (reference sequence). There are 14 residues in the CDR3.

This clone was recorded a few times. Mouse gene names apply. The DNA ends 4 residues before the CDR3 does, and the rest of the CDR3 is filled in from the germline J gene. The chain combines TRBV13-2 with TRBJ2-7; perhaps TRBD2 as D (6 bases). In germline, CDR1 is NNHNN, CDR2 SYGAGS (reference sequence). The CDR3 is made up of 14 amino acids. The covered CDR3 bases are TGTGCCAGCGGTGATGCGGGACTCTTTTAT. Its protein product is CASGDAGLFY. The full CDR3 sequence reads CASGDAGLFYEQYF.

This clone was observed many times. The gene names given are mouse names. The read stops 4 residues short of the end of the CDR3; the missing end is completed from the germline J gene. The chain combines TRBV13-3 with TRBJ1-2, with D possibly TRBD1 on 6 matching bases. CDR1 is NNHDY and CDR2 is SYVADS in the germline V gene. Deletions cut 0 bases from V and 3 bases from J, with 9 bases between. The CDR3 contains 14 residues. The covered CDR3 bases are TGTGCCAGCAGTGATGCCAGGGGCCACTCC. Translating it yields CASSDARGHS. The full CDR3 reads CASSDARGHSDYTF.

This clone occurred many times. Germline and genes: mouse. The read halts 4 residues ahead of the CDR3 end, with the missing end drawn from the germline J gene. The chain employs TRBV13-3 and TRBJ2-7; 9 bases line up with TRBD2. The germline V gene has CDR1 NNHDY and CDR2 SYVADS. V lost 2 bases, J lost 1 base, and 7 bases stayed unmatched. This CDR3 has 16 residues. CDR3 region: CASSERGGTGSYEQYF. The sequenced part of the CDR3 DNA is TGTGCCAGCAGTGAGAGGGGGGGGACTGGGTCCTAT.

Comments on this clone: Gene names denote mouse genes. The DNA ends 4 residues before the CDR3 does, and the rest of the CDR3 is filled in from the germline J gene. The chain uses TRBV1 and TRBJ2-1, with D perhaps TRBD1 (6 bases). Trimming pared 4 bases from V and 2 bases from J, leaving 12 bases between. The CDR3 is 15 residues long. Germline CDR1 and CDR2: NSQYPW and LRSPGD (reference sequence). The CDR3 DNA, read in part, is TGCACCTGCAGTGACAGGGAGAGAGACTATGCT. It codes for CTCSDRERDYA. The full CDR3 protein reads CTCSDRERDYAEQFF.

In its sample, this clone was seen many times. Gene names refer to mouse genes. The DNA ends 4 residues before the CDR3 does, and the rest of the CDR3 is filled in from the germline J gene. The chain employs TRBV13-3 and TRBJ2-7; 9 nucleotides align to TRBD2. This CDR3 contains 15 residues. Germline V gives CDR1 NNHDY, CDR2 SYVADS. The V segment lost 0 bases and the J segment 2 bases; nucleotides outside the gene matches: 3. The CDR3 region is CASSDAWGGTYEQYF. The covered CDR3 bases are TGTGCCAGCAGTGATGCATGGGGGGGCACCTAT.

Only a few counts were recorded for this clone. The TCRdb protein and the DNA translation do not line up at residue 13; the protein shown here was made by translating the DNA. Mouse germline and gene names are used. The CDR3 is cut off 3 residues early in the read; its end comes from the germline J gene. The chain uses TRBV13-2 and TRBJ1-6; 7 bases match TRBD1. TRBJ1-6 is given ORF status, its function remaining uncertain. V was clipped by 1 base and J by 3 bases; unmatched bases: 4. CDR1 and CDR2 (germline): NNHNN, SYGAGS (reference sequence). The CDR3 totals 16 residues. Incomplete CDR3 DNA: TGTGCCAGCGGTGATAACTGGGACAGCTATAATTCGCCC. This encodes CASGDNWDSYNSP. The entire CDR3 is CASGDNWDSYNSPLYF.

This clone was seen more than once but under ten times. The DNA translation disagrees with the TCRdb protein at residue 10, so the protein in this description comes from the DNA. Gene names refer to mouse genes. The read ends 3 residues shy of where the CDR3 ends; the end is completed using the germline J gene. The J gene is TRBJ1-6, the V gene TRBV19; the match to TRBD1 covers 8 bases. TRBJ1-6 is an ORF for which the function is uncertain. CDR1 is FNHDT, CDR2 SITEND, per germline (reference sequence). This CDR3 has 13 residues. V lost 4 bases to trimming and J lost 8 bases; unmatched junction nucleotides: 2. Partial CDR3 DNA: TGTGCCAGCAGTCCGGACAGGGATTCGCCC. Translating it yields CASSPDRDSP. The complete CDR3 protein is CASSPDRDSPLYF.